Listed here are 7 T cell receptor beta chains from one sample, sequenced in a study of cytomegalovirus exposure and HLA in healthy donors. PCR primers comprised 60 Vbeta and 13 Jbeta primers. Sequencing was performed with immunoSEQ multiplex PCR; in TCRdb, only in-frame clones are kept and a portion is missing. The sample has more than 110,000 clones. The sequenced sample was PBMCs. These receptors came from a man aged 35 to 55 in good health and CMV-seronegative.

The J gene is TRBJ1-2, the V gene TRBV5-4, with 7 bases aligning to TRBD1. The CDR3 covers 14 residues. The junction had 6 bases not matched to a gene; V was cut back by 1 base and J by 6 bases. Germline V lookup: CDR1 SGHNT, CDR2 YYREEE (reference sequence). Here the CDR3 reads CASSLRQGGNGYTF. The CDR3 coding sequence is TGTGCCAGCAGCTTGCGACAGGGAGGCAATGGCTACACCTTC.

This chain uses TRBV9 with TRBJ2-1; the match to TRBD1 covers 9 bases. Germline V gives CDR1 SGDLS, CDR2 YYNGEE. J was trimmed by 7 bases and V by 6 bases; bases with no gene match: 8. The CDR3 sequence is 14 residues long. The CDR3 coding sequence is TGTGCCAGCAATCGTGTGACAGGGGGTAATGAGCAGTTCTTC. This gives the protein CASNRVTGGNEQFF.

V and J are TRBV5-1 and TRBJ2-7; 8 bases match TRBD1. Looked up from germline, CDR1 is SGHRS and CDR2 is YFSETQ. Trimming cost V 5 bases and J 1 base; bases outside gene matches: 8. The CDR3 runs to 15 residues. CDR3 bases: TGCGCCAGCAGACTAGGACAGGGTAGTTCCTACGAGCAGTACTTC. The encoded protein is CASRLGQGSSYEQYF.

The CDR3 sequence is CASSQTVLNQPQHF. Written as DNA, the CDR3 is TGTGCCAGCAGTCAGACAGTGCTTAATCAGCCCCAGCATTTT. The chain recombines TRBV27 with TRBJ1-5, with D maybe TRBD1 (5 bases). Trimming pared 5 bases from V and 4 bases from J, leaving 12 bases between. This CDR3 contains 14 residues. In germline, CDR1 is MNHEY, CDR2 SMNVEV (reference sequence).

The chain couples TRBV29-1 to TRBJ2-7; the match to TRBD2 covers 7 bases. This CDR3 spans 13 amino acids. The V gene end was trimmed by 7 bases and the J gene end by 0 bases; junction bases not matched to a gene: 6. From germline, CDR1 is SQVTM and CDR2 ANQGSEA. The CDR3 DNA reads as TGCAGCGCCGTTAGCGGGTCCTCCTACGAGCAGTACTTC. Translation: CSAVSGSSYEQYF.

The chain is built from TRBV7-2 and TRBJ2-2; 7 bases line up with TRBD1. This CDR3 is 14 amino acids long. With V trimmed by 5 bases and J by 4 bases, 4 bases remained unmatched. From germline, CDR1 is SGHTA and CDR2 FQGNSA. The CDR3 region is CASSPQGTTGELFF. The CDR3 DNA reads TGTGCCAGCAGCCCACAGGGGACCACCGGGGAGCTGTTTTTT.

The V call is TRBV12-2, the J call TRBJ2-3; the D segment call TRBD2 is taken from the table without a DNA check. TRBV12-2 is marked as a pseudogene. This CDR3 spans 14 amino acids. This CDR3 is CASRPEVHADTQYF. CDR3 nucleotides: TGTGCAAGTCGCCCTGAGGTGCACGCAGATACGCAGTATTTT.